Below, 10 T cell receptor beta chains from the same sample are listed, as sequenced in a study of T cell responses to AZD1222 COVID-19 vaccine. This table comes from immunoSEQ multiplex PCR, and its TCRdb copy is limited to in-frame clones, with some not included. This table holds approximately 150,000 clones, roughly 91% found once. The sequences come from peripheral blood, collected 28 days after the second AZD1222 dose. The receptors were sampled from an adult who received the AZD1222 COVID-19 vaccine.

This chain uses TRBV30 with TRBJ1-1, with TRBD1 matching over 7 bases. V was clipped by 2 bases and J by 4 bases; unmatched bases: 7. Germline V gene sequence: CDR1 GTSNPN, CDR2 SVGIG (reference sequence). The CDR3 contains 14 residues. The CDR3 loop is CAWSPRQGSTEAFF. CDR3 nucleotide sequence: TGTGCCTGGAGTCCCCGACAGGGATCCACTGAAGCTTTCTTT.

The chain employs TRBV28 and TRBJ1-6, with no clear D. With 6 bases removed from V and 0 bases from J, the gap between germline ends came to 6 bases. The CDR3 totals 14 residues. Germline V gene data show CDR1 as MDHEN and CDR2 as SYDVKM. CDR3 nucleotides: TGTGCCAGCAGATTAAGCTCCTATAATTCACCCCTCCACTTT. Amino acid sequence: CASRLSSYNSPLHF.

The chain combines TRBV30 with TRBJ1-5; D uncertain. This CDR3 has 15 amino acids. The germline V gene encodes CDR1 GTSNPN and CDR2 SVGIG (reference sequence). The V end was cut by 0 bases, the J end by 2 bases, with 11 bases between. The CDR3 loop is CAWSVSTGGNQPQHF. The CDR3 coding sequence is TGTGCCTGGAGTGTCTCAACCGGGGGCAATCAGCCCCAGCATTTT.

The chain combines TRBV4-1 with TRBJ1-6, with D unclear. V was cut by 1 base and J by 0 bases, with 16 bases left in between. The CDR3 runs to 19 residues. CDR1 is MGHRA, CDR2 YSYEKL, per germline. The CDR3 region is CASSQVAGQSSSYNSPLHF. CDR3 coding DNA: TGCGCCAGCAGCCAAGTAGCCGGCCAGTCGAGCTCCTATAATTCACCCCTCCACTTT.

The chain combines TRBV19 with TRBJ2-5; TRBD2 matches 7 bases. Trimming took 4 bases from V and 2 from J; bases not matched to a gene: 7. Germline V gives CDR1 LNHDA, CDR2 SQIVND (reference sequence). The CDR3 has 15 residues. The CDR3 nucleotides are TGTGCCAGTAGTACAGCGGGGCTCTTGCAAGAGACCCAGTACTTC. Encoded protein: CASSTAGLLQETQYF.

The V gene is TRBV5-1, the J gene TRBJ2-1; TRBD1 agrees at 9 bases. Unmatched junction bases numbered 6, after V lost 9 bases and J lost 2 bases. CDR3 length equals 14 residues. CDR1 and CDR2 from the germline V gene are SGHRS and YFSETQ. The CDR3 spells CATSGQGTYNEQFF. In DNA form, the CDR3 reads TGCGCCACCTCGGGACAGGGAACCTACAATGAGCAGTTCTTC.

V usage is TRBV5-1 and J usage is TRBJ1-4, with 11 bases aligning to TRBD1. V trimming: 0 bases; J trimming: 4 bases; junction bases outside the gene matches: 2. This CDR3 is built from 16 residues. Germline CDR1 reads SGHRS; CDR2 reads YFSETQ. In DNA form, the CDR3 reads TGCGCCAGCAGCTTGGGGACAGGGGGCATTAATGAAAAACTGTTTTTT. Translation gives CASSLGTGGINEKLFF.

This chain joins TRBV27 and TRBJ1-5, with 10 nucleotides matching TRBD1. The germline gives CDR1 MNHEY, CDR2 SMNVEV (reference sequence). V was pared by 7 bases and J by 1 base, with 4 bases of the junction left unmatched. The CDR3 length is 15 residues. Written as DNA, the CDR3 is TGTGCCAGCACTCGGACAGGGGGAAGCAATCAGCCCCAGCATTTT. Protein product: CASTRTGGSNQPQHF.

In DNA, the CDR3 is TGTGCCTGGAGTGGGGGCTCTGGAAACACCATATATTTT. Protein product: CAWSGGSGNTIYF. The rearrangement links TRBV30 to TRBJ1-3; no clear D gene. V was shortened by 1 base and J by 0 bases, with 4 bases between the two germline ends. Germline V gives CDR1 GTSNPN, CDR2 SVGIG (reference sequence). The CDR3 is 13 residues long.

The chain recombines TRBV14 with TRBJ1-1; D not certain. The germline V and J ends were trimmed by 5 bases and 0 bases, with 7 bases remaining between them. CDR3 length: 13 residues. Germline V gene lookup returns CDR1 SGHDN and CDR2 FVKESK. Written as DNA, the CDR3 is TGTGCCAGCAGCACCTTCCTGAACACTGAAGCTTTCTTT. Encoded protein: CASSTFLNTEAFF.